The 5 T cell receptor beta chains in this list originate from one sample, sequenced in a study of tumor and adjacent non-tumor tissue in lung cancer (dated by TCRdb to the late 2010s). Library generation was performed with multiplex PCR. Sequencing relied on an Illumina HiSeq 2500. TCRbeta libraries were built by three rounds of nested PCR using primers (Table S4), following protocols modified from ARM-PCR. TCRdb reanalyzed the raw reads on its own, using fastp at Q25 for trimming and MiXCR for clone calling, and kept in-frame beta chains. When rows share a CDR3 protein, they turn into one entry using the most common DNA and genes. The table for this sample lists 100,000 or so distinct CDR3 sequences; approximately 60% of them were counted only once. Of the sample, approximately 18% falls within the top ten clones. RNA was extracted from bulk unsorted tissue and checked for quality with a NanoDrop ND-1000 and an Agilent 2100. Normal lung samples were distant non-tumor tissue taken more than 3 cm from the tumor edge.

Sequenced sample: distant non-tumor lung tissue. The receptor source for this set is a man under 40 with non-small cell lung cancer.

A remark on this clonotype: This is likely a read error, given that the CDR3 carries no conserved phenylalanine or tryptophan at its end. The J gene is TRBJ2-1, the V gene TRBV4-2, with D possibly being TRBD1 (5 bases). The CDR3 spans 16 residues. Germline V lookup: CDR1 LGHNA, CDR2 YNFKEQ. The CDR3 DNA follows: TGTGCCAGCAGCCCTGGGCAGGGCCTTTCCTACAATAAGCAGTTCTTA. It translates to CASSPGQGLSYNKQFL.

In its sample, this clonotype was seen a few times. The gene calls are TRBV20-1 and TRBJ1-1; tentatively, D is TRBD1 (5 bases). Trimming took 3 bases from V and 3 from J, leaving 14 bases between them. The CDR3 is 14 residues long. Germline CDR1 reads DFQATT; CDR2 reads SNEGSKA (reference sequence). The DNA of the CDR3 is TGCAGTGCTAGCGGAGGGGTCTCAGACACTGAAGCTTTCTTT. It yields the protein CSASGGVSDTEAFF.

The J gene is TRBJ2-2, the V gene TRBV5-1; possible D gene TRBD2, 5 bases. Trimming left V 0 bases short and J 4 bases short, with 10 bases between. This CDR3 has 15 amino acids. CDR1 and CDR2 (germline): SGHRS, YFSETQ. CDR3 sequence: CASSLDMAGTGELFF. CDR3 DNA sequence: TGCGCCAGCAGCTTGGACATGGCGGGCACCGGGGAGCTGTTTTTT.

This clonotype was found a few times. The junction and the germline gene differ at one end; a read error may be behind it. V usage is TRBV20-1 and J usage is TRBJ2-3, with a weak D call TRBD2 (6 bases). Germline V gene sequence: CDR1 DFQATT, CDR2 SNEGSKA (reference sequence). CDR3 length equals 15 residues. The CDR3 DNA reads as TGCAGTGCCCTGACTAGAAAGGATGGCACAGATACACAGTATTTT. It translates to CSALTRKDGTDTQYF.

Details on this clonotype: Germline and junction disagree at one end, which may indicate a read error. The V gene is TRBV4-2, the J gene TRBJ2-3, with D possibly TRBD1 on 5 matching bases. The CDR3 has 13 amino acids. CDR1 LGHNA and CDR2 YNFKEQ come from the germline V gene. The CDR3 bases are TGTGCCAGCAGCCCCCCGGCCAGGGATAGGCAGTATTTT. This encodes CASSPPARDRQYF.